These 11 T cell receptor beta chains originate from one sample sequenced in a study of CD8 T cells in ankylosing spondylitis. Findings and limits, study-wide: In ankylosing spondylitis blood, a motif of eight highly homologous TCR beta variants appeared characteristic.

TCRdb re-derived calls from the 5' RACE reads in MiXCR, one entry per CDR3 protein. Among around 130,000 distinct CDR3 sequences listed, 15% to 20% were seen once. These TCRs' antigens remain unknown. Sequenced: blood, either unsorted or a sorted T cell fraction (not recorded which). All receptors derive from a male donor with ankylosing spondylitis.

This clonotype was detected ten times or more. The V and J genes are TRBV4-2 and TRBJ2-1; 7 bases agree with TRBD2. Germline CDR1 is LGHNA and CDR2 is YNFKEQ. The CDR3 consists of 16 residues. The ends lost 2 bases at V and 3 bases at J; junction bases unmatched: 7. The CDR3 reads CASSQRGLDRYNEQFF. Written as DNA, the CDR3 is TGTGCCAGCAGCCAACGCGGACTAGACCGCTACAATGAGCAGTTCTTC.

The chain joins TRBV5-1 to TRBJ2-4; 7 bases align to TRBD1. The CDR3 totals 13 residues. The ends lost 6 bases at V and 8 bases at J; junction bases unmatched: 8. Germline assignment: CDR1 SGHRS and CDR2 YFSETQ. The CDR3 loop reads CASTIAGGDIQYF. The CDR3, as DNA: TGCGCCAGCACCATCGCAGGGGGAGACATTCAGTACTTC.

This clonotype was counted between two and nine times. The J gene is TRBJ2-1, the V gene TRBV7-9; 8 bases line up with TRBD2. This CDR3 has 15 residues. Trimming at V came to 0 bases and at J to 10 bases, leaving 8 bases not matched to a gene. CDR1 is SEHNR, CDR2 FQNEAQ, per germline (reference sequence). CDR3 residues: CASSLADPGGEEQFF. CDR3 bases: TGTGCCAGCAGCTTAGCGGACCCGGGAGGGGAAGAGCAGTTCTTC.

The chain uses TRBV20-1 and TRBJ2-4, with 7 bases identical to TRBD2. The CDR3 length is 14 residues. The J segment lost 3 bases and the V segment lost 3 bases, leaving 5 bases of the junction unmatched. CDR1 and CDR2 (germline): DFQATT, SNEGSKA (reference sequence). The CDR3: CSARAGVGKNIQYF. The CDR3 coding sequence is TGCAGTGCTAGGGCGGGAGTAGGCAAAAACATTCAGTACTTC.

This clonotype was counted between two and nine times. The V gene is TRBV7-9, the J gene TRBJ2-7, with TRBD2 matching 7 bases. The V segment lost 1 base and the J segment 1 base; nucleotides outside the gene matches: 7. The V gene's germline CDR1 is SEHNR and CDR2 FQNEAQ (reference sequence). The CDR3 runs to 16 residues. This CDR3 is CASSLVAGVFSYEQYF. The CDR3 bases are TGTGCCAGCAGCTTAGTGGCGGGAGTATTTTCCTACGAGCAGTACTTC.

This clonotype was recorded a few times. V usage is TRBV12-3 or TRBV12-4 and J usage is TRBJ2-2; D uncertain. The CDR3 has 13 residues. V shed 3 bases and J shed 9 bases, with 11 bases lying between them. The CDR3 DNA reads TGTGCCAGCAGTTTTGTTTCCTTCCGGGAGCTGTTTTTT. The encoded protein is CASSFVSFRELFF.

The chain couples TRBV7-3 to TRBJ2-3, with 15 bases lining up with TRBD2. Germline lookup yields CDR1 SGHTA and CDR2 FQGTGA. CDR3 length: 20 residues. Trimming removed 5 bases from V and 0 bases from J; junction bases left unmatched: 12. In DNA form, the CDR3 reads TGTGCCAGCAGCCATGGACTAGCGGGAGGGCCGAGTGGAAGCACAGATACGCAGTATTTT. This codes for CASSHGLAGGPSGSTDTQYF.

This clonotype came up a few times. This rearrangement joins TRBV6-1 to TRBJ2-5; D is ambiguous. The CDR3 sequence is 14 residues long. Germline V gene data show CDR1 as MNHNS and CDR2 as SASEGT. Trimming removed 3 bases at V and 2 bases at J, with 10 bases between. The CDR3 sequence is CASSDGVEQETQYF. As DNA, the CDR3 is TGTGCCAGCAGTGACGGTGTGGAACAAGAGACCCAGTACTTC.

The V and J genes are TRBV7-9 and TRBJ2-2; TRBD1 might be the D (6 bases). CDR1 is SEHNR, CDR2 FQNEAQ, per germline (reference sequence). CDR3 length: 17 residues. Trimming took off 5 bases at V and 0 bases at J, with 16 bases between the two ends. The CDR3: CASSVWRTATNTGELFF. The CDR3 nucleotides are TGTGCCAGCAGCGTATGGCGGACAGCGACGAACACCGGGGAGCTGTTTTTT.

The chain combines TRBV4-1 with TRBJ2-7, with 13 bases aligning to TRBD2. The CDR3 is made up of 16 amino acids. V shed 4 bases and J 0 bases; nucleotides not matched to a gene: 3. CDR1 is MGHRA, CDR2 YSYEKL, per germline. In DNA form, the CDR3 reads TGCGCCAGCAGCCCCAGGACTAGCGGGAGCTCCTACGAGCAGTACTTC. This codes for CASSPRTSGSSYEQYF.

This clonotype was seen repeatedly, ten times or more. V and J are TRBV29-1 and TRBJ2-3; D possibly corresponds to TRBD2 (5 bases). The CDR3 has 14 amino acids. Trimming took off 7 bases at V and 2 bases at J, with 16 bases between the two ends. Germline V CDR1 and CDR2: SQVTM, ANQGSEA. The CDR3 is CSAFSVADTDTQYF. CDR3 nucleotide sequence: TGCAGCGCTTTTAGCGTCGCCGACACAGATACGCAGTATTTT.